This TCR beta chain was captured by sequencing in a study of cytomegalovirus exposure and HLA in healthy donors. Germline lookup yields CDR1 SGHNT and CDR2 YYREEE (reference sequence). This CDR3 is built from 14 residues. V was pared by 4 bases and J by 7 bases, with 17 bases between. Profiled with immunoSEQ multiplex PCR; TCRdb holds only in-frame clones, not every one. The table shows some 150,000 clones, with approximately 86% occurring only once. Of note for this clone: Its antigen is not identified.

Regarding the study as a whole: Rare TCR sequences predominated, though certain public TCRs were found in many donors. The authors enumerated over 150 TCR beta chains as linked to cytomegalovirus.

The specimen sequenced was PBMCs. This receptor was identified in a man aged 18 to 29 in good health and CMV-seropositive. V and J are TRBV5-4 and TRBJ1-2; a possible D gene is TRBD1 (5 bases). Written as DNA, the CDR3 is TGTGCCAGCAGCGGGGACTCAGCCCTAGTTGGCTACACCTTC. Amino acids: CASSGDSALVGYTF.